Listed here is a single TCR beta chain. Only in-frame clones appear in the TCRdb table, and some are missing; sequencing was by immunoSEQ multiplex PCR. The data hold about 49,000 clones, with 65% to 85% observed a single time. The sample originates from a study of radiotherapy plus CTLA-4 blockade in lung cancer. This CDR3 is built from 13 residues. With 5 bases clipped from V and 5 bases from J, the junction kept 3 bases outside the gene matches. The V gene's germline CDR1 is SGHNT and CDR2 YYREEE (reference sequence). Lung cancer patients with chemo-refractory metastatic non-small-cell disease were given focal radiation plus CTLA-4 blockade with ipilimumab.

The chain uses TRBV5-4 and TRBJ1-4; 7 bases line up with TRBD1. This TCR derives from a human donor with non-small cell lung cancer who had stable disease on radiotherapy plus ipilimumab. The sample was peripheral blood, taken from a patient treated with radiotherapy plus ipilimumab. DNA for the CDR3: TGTGCCAGCAGTTTACAGGGGAATGAAAAACTGTTTTTT. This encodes CASSLQGNEKLFF. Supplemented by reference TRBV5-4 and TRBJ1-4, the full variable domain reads ETGVTQSPTHLIKTRGQQVTLRCSSQSGHNTVSWYQQALGQGPQFIFQYYREEENGRGNFPPRFSGLQFPNYSSELNVNALELDDSALYLCASSLQGNEKLFFGSGTQLSVL.